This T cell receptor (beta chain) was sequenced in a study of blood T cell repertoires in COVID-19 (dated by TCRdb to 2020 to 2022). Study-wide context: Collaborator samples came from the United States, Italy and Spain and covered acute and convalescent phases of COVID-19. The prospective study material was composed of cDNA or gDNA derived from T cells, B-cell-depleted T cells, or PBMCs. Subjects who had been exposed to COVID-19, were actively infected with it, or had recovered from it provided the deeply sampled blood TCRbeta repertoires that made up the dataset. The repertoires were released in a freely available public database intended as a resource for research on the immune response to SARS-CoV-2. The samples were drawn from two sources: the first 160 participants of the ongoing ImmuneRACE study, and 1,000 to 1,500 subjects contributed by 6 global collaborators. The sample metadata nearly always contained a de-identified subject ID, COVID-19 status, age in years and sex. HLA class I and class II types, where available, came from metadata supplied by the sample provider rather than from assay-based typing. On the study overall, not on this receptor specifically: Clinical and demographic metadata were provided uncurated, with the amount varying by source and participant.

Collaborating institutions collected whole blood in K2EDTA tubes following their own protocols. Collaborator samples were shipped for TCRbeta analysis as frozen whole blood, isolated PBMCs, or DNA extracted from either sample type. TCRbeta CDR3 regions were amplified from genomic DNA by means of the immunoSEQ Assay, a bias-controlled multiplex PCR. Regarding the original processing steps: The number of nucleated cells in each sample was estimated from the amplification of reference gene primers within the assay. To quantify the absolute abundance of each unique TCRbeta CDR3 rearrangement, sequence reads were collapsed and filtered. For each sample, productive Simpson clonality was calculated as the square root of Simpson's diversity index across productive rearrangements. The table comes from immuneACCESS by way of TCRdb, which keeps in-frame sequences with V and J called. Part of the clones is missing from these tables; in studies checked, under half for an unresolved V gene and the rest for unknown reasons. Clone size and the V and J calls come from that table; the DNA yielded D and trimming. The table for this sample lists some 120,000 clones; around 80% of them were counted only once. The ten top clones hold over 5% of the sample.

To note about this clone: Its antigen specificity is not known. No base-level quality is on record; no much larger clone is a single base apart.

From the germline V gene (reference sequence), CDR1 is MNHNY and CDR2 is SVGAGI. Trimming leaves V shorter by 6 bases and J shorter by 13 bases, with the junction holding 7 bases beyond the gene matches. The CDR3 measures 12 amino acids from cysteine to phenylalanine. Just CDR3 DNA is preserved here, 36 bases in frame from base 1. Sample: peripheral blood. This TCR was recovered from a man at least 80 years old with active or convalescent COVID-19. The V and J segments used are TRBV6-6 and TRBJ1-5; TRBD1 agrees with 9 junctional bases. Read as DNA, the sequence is TGTGCCAGCAGGCCGGGACAGGGCGGTCAGCATTTT. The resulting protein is CASRPGQGGQHF.